The 11 T cell receptor beta chains in this list originate from one sample, sequenced in a study of cytotoxic CD8 clonotypes in ibrutinib-treated CLL. This table comes from immunoSEQ multiplex PCR, and its TCRdb copy is limited to in-frame clones, with some not included. The repertoire consists of about 85,000 clones, with roughly 77% occurring once and the leading ten covering more than 4.5%. Source: PBMCs, taken after 12 months of ibrutinib treatment. Every receptor here comes from a human donor with chronic lymphocytic leukemia.

The CDR3 spells CASSLTRNEQFF. The CDR3 DNA sequence: TGCGCCAGCAGCCTAACAAGGAATGAGCAGTTCTTC. The chain joins TRBV5-1 to TRBJ2-1; D not certain. The CDR3 length is 12 residues. V shed 4 bases and J shed 7 bases, with 9 bases lying between them. Germline V gene sequence: CDR1 SGHRS, CDR2 YFSETQ. Full variable domain (outside the CDR3, taken from reference TRBV5-1 and TRBJ2-1): KAGVTQTPRYLIKTRGQQVTLSCSPISGHRSVSWYQQTPGQGLQFLFEYFSETQRNKGNFPGRFSGRQFSNSRSEMNVSTLELGDSALYLCASSLTRNEQFFGPGTRLTVL.

This sequence joins TRBV9 and TRBJ2-3; D might be TRBD2 (5 bases). The germline V and J ends were trimmed by 3 bases and 0 bases, with 17 bases remaining between them. Germline V gene lookup returns CDR1 SGDLS and CDR2 YYNGEE. The CDR3 sequence is 17 residues long. DNA for the CDR3: TGTGCCAGCAGCGACCATTTGGGGAGCGCTAGCACAGATACGCAGTATTTT. Residues: CASSDHLGSASTDTQYF.

The rearrangement links TRBV4-3 to TRBJ1-6; D unclear. Germline V gene sequence: CDR1 LGHNA, CDR2 YSLEER. The CDR3 is 15 residues long. V was cut by 3 bases and J by 7 bases, with 13 bases left in between. The CDR3 DNA reads as TGCGCCAGCAGCCAGGCGGGAATTTGGAATTCACCCCTCCACTTT. Translating it yields CASSQAGIWNSPLHF.

V and J are TRBV19 and TRBJ2-6, with D unresolved. This CDR3 contains 15 residues. V was cut by 5 bases and J by 0 bases, with 8 bases left in between. CDR1 LNHDA and CDR2 SQIVND come from the germline V gene (reference sequence). The CDR3 bases are TGTGCCAGTAGTGGGCAGGACTCTGGGGCCAACGTCCTGACTTTC. This sequence encodes CASSGQDSGANVLTF.

This clone has more than one count but fewer than ten. The chain uses TRBV6-6 and TRBJ1-5; no clear D. The germline V and J ends were trimmed by 6 bases and 7 bases, with 13 bases remaining between them. Looked up from germline, CDR1 is MNHNY and CDR2 is SVGAGI (reference sequence). CDR3 length: 13 residues. The CDR3 is CASSPRGFQPQHF. The CDR3 nucleotides are TGTGCCAGCAGCCCACGTGGATTCCAGCCCCAGCATTTT.

The chain combines TRBV2 with TRBJ1-1; perhaps TRBD1 as D (6 bases). The CDR3 loop spans 15 amino acids. Between the trimmed V and J ends, which lost 3 bases and 1 base, there was a span of 12 bases. CDR1 and CDR2 from the germline V gene are SNHLY and FYNNEI. This CDR3 is CASSDLGAGNTEAFF. CDR3 nucleotides: TGTGCCAGCAGTGATTTGGGGGCTGGGAACACTGAAGCTTTCTTT.

This chain joins TRBV11-2 and TRBJ1-2; a weak D match, TRBD1 (6 bases). Trimming shortened V by 5 bases and J by 9 bases, and 16 bases separated the two germline ends. This CDR3 contains 13 residues. Germline-derived CDR1 and CDR2 are SGHAT and FQNNGV. The CDR3 spells CASSQQGGLSYTF. DNA for the CDR3: TGTGCCAGCAGCCAACAGGGTGGATTAAGCTACACCTTC.

A remark on this clone: At one of its ends the junction is not consistent with the germline gene, which may arise from a read error. The chain joins TRBV28 to TRBJ1-4; 9 bases are shared with TRBD1. CDR3 length equals 9 residues. Germline V gene data show CDR1 as MDHEN and CDR2 as SYDVKM. The CDR3 sequence: CARSGTGPF. The CDR3 coding sequence is TGTGCCAGGTCCGGGACAGGGCCTTTT.

The chain employs TRBV11-2 and TRBJ2-3; TRBD2 agrees at 12 bases. This CDR3 contains 18 residues. Trimming took 4 bases from V and 4 from J; bases not matched to a gene: 12. The germline gives CDR1 SGHAT, CDR2 FQNNGV. The CDR3 region is CASSSNPLAGGPADTQYF. The CDR3 nucleotides are TGTGCCAGCAGCTCCAACCCCCTAGCGGGAGGGCCTGCAGATACGCAGTATTTT.

V and J are TRBV14 and TRBJ1-2; 11 positions match TRBD1. The CDR3 extends over 15 amino acids. Germline-derived CDR1 and CDR2 are SGHDN and FVKESK. V lost 1 base and J lost 4; bases outside the gene matches: 2. In DNA form, the CDR3 reads TGTGCCAGCAGCCAAGGGACAGGGGGCGGCTATGGCTACACCTTC. It codes for CASSQGTGGGYGYTF. The full variable domain, completed using reference TRBV14 and TRBJ1-2, is EAGVTQFPSHSVIEKGQTVTLRCDPISGHDNLYWYRRVMGKEIKFLLHFVKESKQDESGMPNNRFLAERTGGTYSTLKVQPAELEDSGVYFCASSQGTGGGYGYTFGSGTRLTVV.

V and J are TRBV6-1 and TRBJ2-7; tentatively, D is TRBD1 (6 bases). The germline V gene encodes CDR1 MNHNS and CDR2 SASEGT. The CDR3 sequence is 19 residues long. Trimming cost V 0 bases and J 4 bases, with 25 bases left between them. Here the CDR3 reads CASSEATRDTRPWAYEQYF. The DNA for the CDR3 is TGTGCCAGCAGTGAAGCCACCCGGGACACCAGGCCGTGGGCGTACGAGCAGTACTTC.